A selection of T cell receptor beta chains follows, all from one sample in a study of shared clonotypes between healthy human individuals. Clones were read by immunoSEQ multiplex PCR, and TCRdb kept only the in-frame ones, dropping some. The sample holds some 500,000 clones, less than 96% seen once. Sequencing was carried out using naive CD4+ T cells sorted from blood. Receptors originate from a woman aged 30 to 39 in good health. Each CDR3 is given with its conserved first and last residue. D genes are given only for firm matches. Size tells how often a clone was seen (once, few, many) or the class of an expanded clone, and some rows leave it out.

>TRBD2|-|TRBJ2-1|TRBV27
CASSPSGRYNEQFF
TGTGCCAGCAGTCCTAGCGGGAGGTACAATGAGCAGTTCTTC
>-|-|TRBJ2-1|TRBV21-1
CASSKGRSGSYNEQFF
TGTGCCAGCAGCAAAGGTAGGAGCGGAAGCTACAATGAGCAGTTCTTC
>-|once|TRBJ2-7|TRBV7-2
CASSPGPPQEQYF
TGTGCCAGCAGCCCGGGACCTCCTCAAGAGCAGTACTTC
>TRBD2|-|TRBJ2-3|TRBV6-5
CASSYDSGSGTQYF
TGTGCCAGCAGTTACGATAGCGGGAGTGGTACGCAGTATTTT
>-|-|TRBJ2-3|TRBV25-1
CASSEDSGSSTDTQYF
TGTGCCAGCAGTGAAGATTCGGGTTCTAGCACAGATACGCAGTATTTT
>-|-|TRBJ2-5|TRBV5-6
CASSLVIRAETQYF
TGTGCCAGCAGCTTGGTAATCCGGGCGGAGACCCAGTACTTC
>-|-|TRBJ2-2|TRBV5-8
CASSTGVAEGPGELFF
TGTGCCAGCAGCACCGGAGTGGCGGAGGGCCCCGGGGAGCTGTTTTTT
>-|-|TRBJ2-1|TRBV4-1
CASSQNWNNEQFF
TGCGCCAGCAGCCAGAACTGGAACAATGAGCAGTTCTTC
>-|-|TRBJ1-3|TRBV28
CASRYRVDSGNTIYF
TGTGCCAGCAGATACAGGGTCGACTCTGGAAACACCATATATTTT
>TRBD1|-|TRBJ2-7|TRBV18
CASSDRGGYEQYF
TGTGCCAGCTCGGACAGGGGTGGCTACGAGCAGTACTTC
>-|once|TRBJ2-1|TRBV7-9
CASSPTEGLTYNEQFF
TGTGCCAGCAGCCCAACTGAAGGATTGACCTACAATGAGCAGTTCTTC
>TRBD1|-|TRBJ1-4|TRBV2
CASTEGQGGLFF
TGTGCCAGCACCGAAGGGCAGGGGGGACTGTTTTTT
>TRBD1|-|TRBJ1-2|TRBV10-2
CASSEGTADGYGYTF
TGCGCCAGCAGTGAAGGGACAGCCGACGGATATGGCTACACCTTC
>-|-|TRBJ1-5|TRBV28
CASSSGQLVEPQHF
TGTGCCAGCAGTTCCGGACAGTTAGTCGAGCCCCAGCATTTT
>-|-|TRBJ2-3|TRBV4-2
CASSQEEDTQYF
TGTGCCAGCAGCCAAGAGGAAGATACGCAGTATTTT
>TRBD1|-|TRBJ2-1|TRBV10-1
CASSEAGTGMDEQFF
TGCGCCAGCAGTGAAGCGGGGACAGGGATGGATGAGCAGTTCTTC
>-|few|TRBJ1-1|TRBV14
CASSRQNTEAFF
TGTGCCAGCAGCCGACAGAACACTGAAGCTTTCTTT
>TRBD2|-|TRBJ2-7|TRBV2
CASGGEIYEQYF
TGTGCCAGCGGGGGGGAAATCTACGAGCAGTACTTC
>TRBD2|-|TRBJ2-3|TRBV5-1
CASMGGTDTQYF
TGCGCCAGCATGGGGGGGACAGATACGCAGTATTTT
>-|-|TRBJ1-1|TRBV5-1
CASRVRSGLNTEAFF
TGCGCCAGCAGGGTGAGGTCGGGGTTGAACACTGAAGCTTTCTTT
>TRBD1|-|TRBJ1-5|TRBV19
CASSMEGTGGPFLQPQHF
TGTGCCAGTAGTATGGAGGGGACAGGAGGTCCCTTCTTGCAGCCCCAGCATTTT
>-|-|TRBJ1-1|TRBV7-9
CASSPKTGPLTEAFF
TGTGCCAGCAGCCCAAAGACAGGACCCCTGACTGAAGCTTTCTTT
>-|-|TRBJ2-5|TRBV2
CASRVQKTQYF
TGTGCCAGCAGGGTTCAGAAGACCCAGTACTTC
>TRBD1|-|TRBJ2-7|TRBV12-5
CASGLVLGTGRNEQYF
TGTGCTAGTGGTTTGGTCCTCGGGACAGGGAGGAACGAGCAGTACTTC
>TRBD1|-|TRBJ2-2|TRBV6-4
CASSDSGTAHDGELFF
TGTGCCAGCAGTGACTCGGGGACAGCCCACGACGGGGAGCTGTTTTTT
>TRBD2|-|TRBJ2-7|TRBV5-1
CASSHLAGDSYEQYF
TGCGCCAGCAGCCACTTAGCGGGAGACTCCTACGAGCAGTACTTC
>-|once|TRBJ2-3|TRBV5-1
CASSLSGGGGDTQYF
TGCGCCAGCAGCTTGAGCGGCGGCGGAGGAGATACGCAGTATTTT
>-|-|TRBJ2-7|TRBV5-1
CASSLAPGTYEQYF
TGCGCCAGCAGCTTGGCCCCAGGAACCTACGAGCAGTACTTC
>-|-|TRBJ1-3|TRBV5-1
CASSPGAGALSGNTIYF
TGCGCCAGCAGCCCGGGGGCAGGGGCCCTCTCTGGAAACACCATATATTTT
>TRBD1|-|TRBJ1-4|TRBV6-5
CASSQRGPDPGELFF
TGTGCCAGCAGCCAAAGGGGGCCCGACCCGGGCGAACTGTTTTTT
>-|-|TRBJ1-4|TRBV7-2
CASSVDKTRRKLFF
TGTGCCAGCAGCGTGGACAAGACCAGACGAAAACTGTTTTTT
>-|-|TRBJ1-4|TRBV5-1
CASSSGQPSEKLFF
TGCGCCAGCAGCTCCGGACAGCCTAGTGAAAAACTGTTTTTT
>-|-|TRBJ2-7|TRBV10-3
CAISESVDEQYF
TGTGCCATCAGTGAGTCGGTGGACGAGCAGTACTTC
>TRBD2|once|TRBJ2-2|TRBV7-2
CASSLRTSRPGELFF
TGTGCCAGCAGCCTGCGGACTAGCCGGCCCGGGGAGCTGTTTTTT
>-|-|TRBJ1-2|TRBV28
CASGRFYGYTF
TGTGCCAGCGGGCGATTCTATGGCTACACCTTC
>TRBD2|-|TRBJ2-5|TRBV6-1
CASSEGGLGTETQYF
TGTGCCAGCAGTGAAGGGGGACTAGGGACGGAGACCCAGTACTTC
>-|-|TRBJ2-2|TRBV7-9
CASSPGTPPGELFF
TGTGCCAGCAGCCCCGGGACACCCCCCGGGGAGCTGTTTTTT
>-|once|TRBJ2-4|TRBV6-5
CASSYSNSLGENIQYF
TGTGCCAGCAGTTACTCTAACAGCCTGGGGGAAAACATTCAGTACTTC
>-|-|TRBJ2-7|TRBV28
CATRGGAGIYEQYF
TGTGCCACCCGGGGCGGCGCTGGGATCTACGAGCAGTACTTC
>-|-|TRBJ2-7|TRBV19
CASTPRGASYEQYF
TGTGCCAGCACGCCCCGGGGGGCTTCCTACGAGCAGTACTTC
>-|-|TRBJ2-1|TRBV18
CASSLGPLNEQFF
TGTGCCAGCTCATTAGGACCGCTTAATGAGCAGTTCTTC
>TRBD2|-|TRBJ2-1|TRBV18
CASSPGREAYNEQFF
TGTGCCAGCTCACCGGGGCGGGAGGCCTACAATGAGCAGTTCTTC
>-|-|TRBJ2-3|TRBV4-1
CASSSGVATDTQYF
TGCGCCAGCAGCTCGGGAGTAGCTACAGATACGCAGTATTTT
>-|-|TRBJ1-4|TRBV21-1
CASSTRTATNEKLFF
TGTGCCAGCAGCACTCGGACAGCAACTAATGAAAAACTGTTTTTT
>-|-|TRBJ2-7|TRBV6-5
CASKIYPGTYYEQYF
TGTGCCAGCAAGATCTACCCCGGGACCTACTACGAGCAGTACTTC
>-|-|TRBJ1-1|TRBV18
CASSGSGHAEAFF
TGTGCCAGCTCCGGATCCGGGCACGCTGAAGCTTTCTTT
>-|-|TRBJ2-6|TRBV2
CASSAPQSSGANVLTF
TGTGCCAGCAGTGCCCCCCAGTCATCTGGGGCCAACGTCCTGACTTTC
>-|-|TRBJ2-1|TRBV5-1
CASSTGTADNEQFF
TGCGCCAGCAGCACCGGAACAGCCGACAATGAGCAGTTCTTC
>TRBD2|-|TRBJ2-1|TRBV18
CASSPLGTSGSTTYNEQFF
TGTGCCAGCTCACCACTAGGGACTAGCGGGAGTACGACCTACAATGAGCAGTTCTTC
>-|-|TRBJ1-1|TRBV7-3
CASSPQGGPSEAFF
TGTGCCAGCAGCCCACAGGGCGGACCCTCTGAAGCTTTCTTT
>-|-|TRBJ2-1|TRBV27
CASSLSGINEQFF
TGTGCCAGCAGTTTATCGGGCATCAATGAGCAGTTCTTC
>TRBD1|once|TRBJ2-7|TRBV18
CASSPRTGSYEQYF
TGTGCCAGCTCACCTCGGACAGGGTCGTACGAGCAGTACTTC
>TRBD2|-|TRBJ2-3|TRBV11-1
CASSPYGDYLTDTQYF
TGTGCCAGCAGCCCCTATGGGGACTACCTCACAGATACGCAGTATTTT
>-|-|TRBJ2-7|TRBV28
CASITSEGRRPYEQYF
TGTGCCAGCATCACGTCAGAAGGGCGGAGGCCCTACGAGCAGTACTTC